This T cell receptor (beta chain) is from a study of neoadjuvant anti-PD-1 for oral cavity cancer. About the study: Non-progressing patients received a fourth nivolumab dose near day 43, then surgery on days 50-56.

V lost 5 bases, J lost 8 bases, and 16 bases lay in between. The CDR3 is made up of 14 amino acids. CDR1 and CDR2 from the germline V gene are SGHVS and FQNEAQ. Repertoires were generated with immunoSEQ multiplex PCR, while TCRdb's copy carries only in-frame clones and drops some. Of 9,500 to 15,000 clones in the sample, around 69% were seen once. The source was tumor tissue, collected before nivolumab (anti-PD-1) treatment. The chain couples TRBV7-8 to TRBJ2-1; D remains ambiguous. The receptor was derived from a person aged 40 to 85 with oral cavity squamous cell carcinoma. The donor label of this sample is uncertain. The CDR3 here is CASSPWTSADEQFF. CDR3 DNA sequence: TGTGCCAGCAGCCCCTGGACCTCGGCGGATGAGCAGTTCTTC. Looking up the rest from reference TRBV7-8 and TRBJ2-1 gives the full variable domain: GAGVSQSPRYKVAKRGQDVALRCDPISGHVSLFWYQQALGQGPEFLTYFQNEAQLDKSGLPSDRFFAERPEGSVSTLKIQRTQQEDSAVYLCASSPWTSADEQFFGPGTRLTVL.